The 19 T cell receptor beta chains in this list originate from one sample, sequenced in a study of shared clonotypes between healthy human individuals. Clones were read by immunoSEQ multiplex PCR, and TCRdb kept only the in-frame ones, dropping some. Here the sample spans around 700,000 clones, under 80% being singletons. Sequencing input: memory CD4+ T cells sorted from blood. Described subset: CD45RA-negative fraction. The receptors derive from a woman aged 30 to 39 in good health.

This clone was detected a few times. The chain recombines TRBV7-9 with TRBJ2-5; 7 positions match TRBD2. Germline V CDR1 and CDR2: SEHNR, FQNEAQ (reference sequence). The J segment lost 2 bases and the V segment lost 1 base, leaving 4 bases of the junction unmatched. The CDR3 contains 15 residues. In nucleotides, the CDR3 is TGTGCCAGCAGCTTAGGACTAGCCGAACAAGAGACCCAGTACTTC. Encoded protein: CASSLGLAEQETQYF. Together with reference TRBV7-9 and TRBJ2-5, the CDR3 gives the full variable domain: DTGVSQNPRHKITKRGQNVTFRCDPISEHNRLYWYRQTLGQGPEFLTYFQNEAQLEKSRLLSDRFSAERPKGSFSTLEIQRTEQGDSAMYLCASSLGLAEQETQYFGPGTRLLVL.

V usage is TRBV27 and J usage is TRBJ1-5; D is perhaps TRBD1 (5 bases). CDR3 length: 15 amino acids. Trimming shortened V by 3 bases and J by 1 base, and 10 bases separated the two germline ends. Germline CDR1 MNHEY, CDR2 SMNVEV (reference sequence). The CDR3 protein is CASSFEGQSNQPQHF. The CDR3 nucleotides read TGTGCCAGCAGTTTTGAGGGGCAGAGCAATCAGCCCCAGCATTTT.

The V and J genes are TRBV7-9 and TRBJ2-1; D is ambiguous. This CDR3 is 16 amino acids long. CDR1 and CDR2 from the germline V gene are SEHNR and FQNEAQ (reference sequence). Trimming shortened V by 8 bases and J by 5 bases, and 22 bases separated the two germline ends. CDR3 nucleotide sequence: TGTGCCAGCGGACCCTTTCTCCTCGCCACAAACAATGAGCAGTTCTTC. Translated: CASGPFLLATNNEQFF.

The J gene is TRBJ2-2, the V gene TRBV14, with 8 bases matching TRBD1. The germline V gene has CDR1 SGHDN and CDR2 FVKESK. Trimming took 0 bases from V and 5 from J; bases not matched to a gene: 8. The CDR3 totals 17 residues. The CDR3 is CASSQEGQGALTGELFF. The CDR3 DNA sequence: TGTGCCAGCAGCCAAGAAGGGCAGGGGGCTTTGACCGGGGAGCTGTTTTTT.

A note on this clone: At one boundary the junction diverges from the germline segment, which might be a read error. The V and J genes are TRBV28 and TRBJ2-7, with 9 bases matching TRBD2. Germline V gene sequence: CDR1 MDHEN, CDR2 SYDVKM. The CDR3 spans 18 residues. The CDR3 sequence is CASSLLLPRRLAGRTRHF. The CDR3 region has the DNA TGTGCCAGCAGTTTACTACTACCCAGGCGCCTAGCGGGAAGGACTAGGCACTTC.

The genes are TRBV27 and TRBJ1-5, with 9 bases lining up with TRBD1. Germline CDR1 reads MNHEY; CDR2 reads SMNVEV (reference sequence). The trim removed 6 bases at V and 4 bases at J, leaving 13 bases unmatched. The CDR3 totals 17 residues. The CDR3 region has the DNA TGTGCCAGCAGCAAATGGGCCGGGACAGGGAGGAATCAGCCCCAGCATTTT. This codes for CASSKWAGTGRNQPQHF.

Comments on this clone: At one end, the junction sequence differs from germline, possibly due to a read error. The chain employs TRBV5-6 and TRBJ2-4; perhaps TRBD1 as D (5 bases). The germline gives CDR1 SGHDT, CDR2 YYEEEE. The CDR3 loop spans 10 amino acids. In DNA, the CDR3 is TGTGCCAGCAGCTTGAACGACAGCCCCTTC. Protein sequence: CASSLNDSPF.

V gene TRBV28 combines with J gene TRBJ1-1, with TRBD1 identical over 10 bases. V was clipped by 8 bases and J by 1 base; unmatched bases: 19. CDR1 is MDHEN and CDR2 is SYDVKM in the germline V gene. The CDR3 loop spans 19 amino acids. CDR3: CASDPQWLDRDRGNTEAFF. The CDR3 DNA reads as TGTGCCAGCGATCCCCAGTGGCTTGACCGGGACAGGGGGAACACTGAAGCTTTCTTT.

The rearrangement links TRBV7-2 to TRBJ2-1; 11 bases are a match to TRBD1. Germline V gives CDR1 SGHTA, CDR2 FQGNSA. This CDR3 has 14 amino acids. V gave up 5 bases and J gave up 8 bases; unmatched junction bases: 5. The CDR3: CASSDGTGGHEQFF. The CDR3 DNA reads TGTGCCAGCAGCGACGGGACAGGGGGACATGAGCAGTTCTTC.

The chain joins TRBV7-9 to TRBJ2-3; D gene ambiguous. The CDR3 has 13 amino acids. Germline CDR1 is SEHNR and CDR2 is FQNEAQ (reference sequence). V shed 5 bases and J shed 2 bases, with 8 bases lying between them. CDR3 region: CASSPRHTDTQYF. CDR3 nucleotide sequence: TGTGCCAGCAGCCCTCGACACACAGATACGCAGTATTTT.

To note about this clone: A much bigger clone sits one base away, suggesting this may be a read error. The J gene is TRBJ2-2, the V gene TRBV5-4; no clear D. The CDR3 runs to 12 residues. Germline CDR1 reads SGHNT; CDR2 reads YYREEE (reference sequence). Trimming removed 2 bases from V and 4 bases from J, with 3 bases in between. CDR3 in amino acids: CASSFGTGELFF. Written as DNA, the CDR3 is TGTGCCAGCAGCTTTGGCACCGGGGAGCTGTTTTTT.

Turning to this clone: Other DNA sequences from this sample encode an identical CDR3 as well. The chain links TRBV9 to TRBJ2-1; 9 positions agree with TRBD2. In germline, CDR1 is SGDLS, CDR2 YYNGEE. The CDR3 has 15 residues. Germline trimming cut 2 bases from V and 8 bases from J; bases unmatched to any gene: 8. CDR3 residues: CASSVGTSRGDEQFF. The CDR3 nucleotides read TGTGCCAGCAGCGTTGGGACTAGCAGAGGGGATGAGCAGTTCTTC.

V and J are TRBV5-1 and TRBJ2-3; the match to TRBD2 covers 8 bases. Unmatched junction bases numbered 0, after V lost 0 bases and J lost 0 bases. The CDR3 is 15 amino acids. Germline V gene data show CDR1 as SGHRS and CDR2 as YFSETQ. In DNA, the CDR3 is TGCGCCAGCAGCTTGGGCGGGAGGAGCACAGATACGCAGTATTTT. Its translation: CASSLGGRSTDTQYF. The complete variable domain, with remaining parts taken from reference TRBV5-1 and TRBJ2-3, reads KAGVTQTPRYLIKTRGQQVTLSCSPISGHRSVSWYQQTPGQGLQFLFEYFSETQRNKGNFPGRFSGRQFSNSRSEMNVSTLELGDSALYLCASSLGGRSTDTQYFGPGTRLTVL.

This clone was found once. The chain combines TRBV13 with TRBJ2-3; 11 nucleotides align to TRBD2. Germline V gives CDR1 PRHDT, CDR2 FYEKMQ (reference sequence). The CDR3 has 16 amino acids. Trimming cost V 5 bases and J 3 bases; bases outside gene matches: 7. In DNA, the CDR3 is TGTGCCAGCAGCCCGAAACTAGCGGGAGCGACAGATACGCAGTATTTT. This codes for CASSPKLAGATDTQYF.

The chain links TRBV9 to TRBJ2-7, with TRBD2 matching 13 bases. The germline gives CDR1 SGDLS, CDR2 YYNGEE. CDR3 length: 15 residues. With 4 bases clipped from V and 12 bases from J, the junction kept 13 bases outside the gene matches. CDR3 amino acids: CASSKTGLAGMNVYF. CDR3 sequence (DNA): TGTGCCAGCAGCAAAACGGGACTAGCGGGGATGAATGTGTACTTC.

V and J are TRBV6-5 and TRBJ1-1; D remains unclear. The germline V and J ends were trimmed by 0 bases and 10 bases, with 18 bases remaining between them. CDR1 MNHEY and CDR2 SVGAGI come from the germline V gene. The CDR3 is made up of 15 amino acids. In DNA form, the CDR3 reads TGTGCCAGCAGTTACTCTGGAGCAGGTCAGAGAGGAGCTTTCTTT. Protein: CASSYSGAGQRGAFF.

This clone turned up a few times. The chain has TRBV6-1 and TRBJ2-3; 11 positions agree with TRBD2. This CDR3 has 15 residues. Germline V CDR1 and CDR2: MNHNS, SASEGT. The V and J ends lost 5 bases and 3 bases, in that order; junction bases with no gene match: 4. Here the CDR3 DNA reads TGTGCCAGCAGTTCGGGACTAGCGGTTACAGATACGCAGTATTTT. Translation: CASSSGLAVTDTQYF.

This chain links TRBV13 with TRBJ2-1; TRBD2 matches 10 bases. The CDR3 extends over 14 amino acids. The J segment lost 9 bases and the V segment lost 5 bases, leaving 7 bases of the junction unmatched. CDR1 PRHDT and CDR2 FYEKMQ come from the germline V gene (reference sequence). The CDR3 loop is CASSPAIAGGEQFF. CDR3 DNA: TGTGCCAGCAGCCCAGCGATAGCGGGAGGTGAGCAGTTCTTC.

A remark on this clone: Other DNA sequences in the sample encode the same CDR3. The chain is built from TRBV2 and TRBJ2-2, with D uncertain. Germline lookup yields CDR1 SNHLY and CDR2 FYNNEI. V lost 6 bases and J lost 1, with 6 bases in between. The CDR3 contains 13 residues. CDR3 region: CASSVGNTGELFF. The CDR3 coding sequence is TGTGCCAGCAGCGTAGGGAACACCGGGGAGCTGTTTTTT.